A single sample is the source of the 27 T cell receptor beta chains below, sequenced in a study of blood T cell repertoires in COVID-19. Repertoires were generated with immunoSEQ multiplex PCR, while TCRdb's copy carries only in-frame clones and drops some. Of 150,000 to 200,000 clones in the sample, 70% to 80% are singletons; the top ten hold about 13%. Sequenced sample: peripheral blood. Source of these receptors: a man in his fifties who had recovered from COVID-19.

This clone was counted a few times. The chain links TRBV21-1 to TRBJ1-2. TRBV21-1 is reported as a pseudogene. The CDR3 has 17 amino acids. The CDR3: CASSKKGGTPGSDGYTF. CDR3 nucleotide sequence: TGTGCCAGCAGCAAGAAGGGCGGGACCCCCGGATCGGATGGCTACACCTTC.

The rearrangement uses TRBV23-1 and TRBJ2-5; weak D call: TRBD2 (5 bases). TRBV23-1 qualifies as an ORF whose function is uncertain. Trimming left V 6 bases short and J 1 base short, with 21 bases between. The CDR3 sequence is 17 residues long. For the CDR3, the DNA is TGCGCCAGCAGCGCCCTGCGGGTATCAGGATTCCAAGAGACCCAGTACTTC. Encoded protein: CASSALRVSGFQETQYF.

A word on this clone: A read error may produce the germline difference seen at one junction end. J is TRBJ2-7 and V is TRBV7-9, with D tentatively TRBD2 (5 bases). CDR1 and CDR2 from the germline V gene are SEHNR and FQNEAQ (reference sequence). This CDR3 has 12 amino acids. The DNA for the CDR3 is TGTGCCAGCCACATGGACTCCCACGAGCAGTACTTC. It translates to CASHMDSHEQYF.

The V gene is TRBV19, the J gene TRBJ2-2, with TRBD1 identical over 7 bases. Germline V CDR1 and CDR2: LNHDA, SQIVND (reference sequence). Germline trimming cut 6 bases from V and 6 bases from J; bases unmatched to any gene: 10. The CDR3 runs to 15 residues. The CDR3 sequence: CASSKTNRGAGELFF. The CDR3 DNA follows: TGTGCCAGTAGCAAAACCAACAGGGGCGCCGGGGAGCTGTTTTTT.

This sequence joins TRBV19 and TRBJ2-5; 7 nucleotides agree with TRBD2. CDR3 length: 12 amino acids. J gave up 1 base and V 7 bases, and 0 bases lay outside the gene matches. Germline CDR1 and CDR2: LNHDA and SQIVND (reference sequence). In DNA, the CDR3 is TGTGCCAGTACTAGCGGCCAAGAGACCCAGTACTTC. This sequence encodes CASTSGQETQYF.

The chain carries TRBV11-2 and TRBJ2-3, with 13 bases that match TRBD2. V shed 5 bases, J shed 5 bases, and the junction held 4 bases outside the gene matches. The CDR3 consists of 15 residues. Germline assignment: CDR1 SGHAT and CDR2 FQNNGV. The CDR3 nucleotides are TGTGCCAGCAGCCTGACTAGCGGGAGGAGAGATACGCAGTATTTT. This encodes CASSLTSGRRDTQYF.

This rearrangement joins TRBV3-1 (or the pseudogene TRBV3-2) to TRBJ2-1, with D uncertain. The germline CDR1 and CDR2 sequences are LGHDT and YNNKEL (reference sequence). The CDR3 is 15 residues long. V was clipped by 1 base and J by 3 bases, with 10 bases between them. The DNA of the CDR3 is TGTGCCAGCAGCCAAGTTACGCGTTACTACAATGAGCAGTTCTTC. Protein sequence: CASSQVTRYYNEQFF.

The rearrangement joins TRBV5-1 to TRBJ2-2; D is undetermined. V lost 0 bases and J 5 bases, leaving 5 bases between the germline ends. Germline assignment: CDR1 SGHRS and CDR2 YFSETQ. This CDR3 region has 13 residues. CDR3 region: CASSLDGTGELFF. The CDR3 DNA follows: TGCGCCAGCAGCTTGGACGGGACCGGGGAGCTGTTTTTT.

This sequence joins TRBV21-1 and TRBJ2-7; TRBD1 is the table's D call, not checked against the DNA. TRBV21-1 is noted as a pseudogene. The CDR3 contains 14 residues. The CDR3 spells CASSKGQGAYEQYF. DNA for the CDR3: TGTGCCAGCAGCAAAGGACAGGGGGCTTACGAGCAGTACTTC.

This chain joins TRBV10-2 and TRBJ1-2, with D uncertain. Germline V gene sequence: CDR1 WSHSY, CDR2 SAAADI. This CDR3 is 12 amino acids long. Trimming stripped 8 bases from V and 4 bases from J, with 11 bases between. The CDR3 protein is CASLEGRYGYTF. The CDR3 bases are TGCGCCAGCCTTGAGGGTCGCTATGGCTACACCTTC.

This chain connects TRBV6-1 to TRBJ2-7; 8 nucleotides align to TRBD1. Germline CDR1 is MNHNS and CDR2 is SASEGT. Trimming removed 2 bases from V and 3 bases from J; junction bases left unmatched: 6. CDR3 size: 15 residues. For the CDR3, the DNA is TGTGCCAGCAGTGAATTCAAGACAGGGGACTACGAGCAGTACTTC. Encoded protein: CASSEFKTGDYEQYF.

The rearrangement uses TRBV28 and TRBJ1-5; no clear D. The CDR3 totals 13 residues. V lost 5 bases to trimming and J lost 4 bases, with 9 bases between them. In germline, CDR1 is MDHEN, CDR2 SYDVKM. CDR3 nucleotide sequence: TGTGCCAGCAGTACCAGGCTAAATCAGCCCCAGCATTTT. Encoded protein: CASSTRLNQPQHF.

The chain uses TRBV19 and TRBJ1-1; TRBD1 matches 7 bases. V lost 9 bases, J lost 4 bases, and 8 bases stayed unmatched. The CDR3 extends over 13 amino acids. CDR1 is LNHDA and CDR2 is SQIVND in the germline V gene (reference sequence). The CDR3 loop is CASRGPGGTEAFF. DNA for the CDR3: TGTGCCAGCCGGGGGCCAGGGGGCACTGAAGCTTTCTTT.

This rearrangement joins TRBV6-2 or TRBV6-3 to TRBJ2-7; the D is unclear. V was trimmed by 0 bases and J by 4 bases, leaving 7 bases between them. The CDR3 covers 13 residues. Germline assignment: CDR1 MNHEY and CDR2 SVGEGT. The CDR3 DNA follows: TGTGCCAGCAGTTACTCCGCGATTTACGAGCAGTACTTC. It is translated as CASSYSAIYEQYF.

The rearrangement links TRBV6-1 to TRBJ2-7; the D gene is possibly TRBD2 (6 bases). V lost 0 bases and J 1 base, leaving 10 bases between the germline ends. Germline loops: CDR1 MNHNS, CDR2 SASEGT. The length of the CDR3 is 15 residues. CDR3 residues: CASSEARAGSYEQYF. The CDR3 nucleotides read TGTGCCAGCAGTGAAGCCAGGGCGGGGTCCTACGAGCAGTACTTC.

This clone was recorded a few times. The genes are TRBV7-9 and TRBJ1-5, with 9 bases that match TRBD1. Looked up from germline, CDR1 is SEHNR and CDR2 is FQNEAQ (reference sequence). The CDR3 covers 13 residues. V dropped 4 bases and J dropped 6; count of bases not matched to a gene: 1. Written as DNA, the CDR3 is TGTGCCAGCAGCTCACAGGGGGCTCAGCCCCAGCATTTT. Encoded protein: CASSSQGAQPQHF.

The chain couples TRBV19 to TRBJ1-4, with 7 bases fitting TRBD1. The CDR3 consists of 12 residues. The germline gives CDR1 LNHDA, CDR2 SQIVND (reference sequence). The ends lost 4 bases at V and 11 bases at J; junction bases unmatched: 4. This CDR3 reads CASSTTGEKLFF. CDR3 in DNA: TGTGCCAGTAGTACCACAGGGGAGAAACTGTTTTTT.

The chain employs TRBV5-1 and TRBJ1-2; possible D gene TRBD1, 6 bases. There are 14 residues in the CDR3. V shed 2 bases and J shed 4 bases, with 12 bases lying between them. The germline gives CDR1 SGHRS, CDR2 YFSETQ. The CDR3, as DNA: TGCGCCAGCAGCTTCTCAGGGGATGCCTATGGCTACACCTTC. Translation: CASSFSGDAYGYTF.

The rearrangement uses TRBV7-3 and TRBJ1-1; D is undetermined. With 3 bases removed from V and 2 bases from J, the gap between germline ends came to 7 bases. Germline V gene sequence: CDR1 SGHTA, CDR2 FQGTGA. The CDR3 has 13 residues. Here the CDR3 DNA reads TGTGCCAGCAGCTTTTCAACAAACACTGAAGCTTTCTTT. Protein: CASSFSTNTEAFF.

The chain joins TRBV6-4 to TRBJ2-1; D gene ambiguous. V was clipped by 4 bases and J by 5 bases, with 12 bases between them. Germline V gene sequence: CDR1 MRHNA, CDR2 SNTAGT. This CDR3 spans 14 amino acids. The CDR3 region has the DNA TGTGCCAGCAGTGTCGGTAACCTCAACAATGAGCAGTTCTTC. Its protein is CASSVGNLNNEQFF.

The V and J genes are TRBV27 and TRBJ1-1; TRBD1 matches 8 bases. The CDR3 covers 16 residues. Germline CDR1 MNHEY, CDR2 SMNVEV (reference sequence). Trimming cost V 5 bases and J 4 bases; bases outside gene matches: 12. CDR3 sequence reads: CASSRGQGKISTEAFF. The CDR3 DNA sequence: TGTGCCAGCAGTCGTGGACAGGGTAAAATTAGCACTGAAGCTTTCTTT.

The rearrangement links TRBV1 to TRBJ2-1; the listed D gene, TRBD2, was not tested against the DNA. TRBV1 is flagged as a pseudogene. This CDR3 spans 17 amino acids. The CDR3, as DNA: TGCACCAGCAGCCAAGATGAAGGGACTAGCACTACAAATGAGCAGTTCTTC. Translating gives CTSSQDEGTSTTNEQFF.

The rearrangement links TRBV7-3 to TRBJ2-7; a weak D match, TRBD2 (6 bases). The CDR3 covers 14 residues. V was shortened by 1 base and J by 4 bases, with 11 bases between the two germline ends. The V gene's germline CDR1 is SGHTA and CDR2 FQGTGA. CDR3 sequence reads: CASSLSGTEYEQYF. The CDR3 region has the DNA TGTGCCAGCAGCTTAAGCGGGACTGAATACGAGCAGTACTTC.

This chain connects TRBV6-4 to TRBJ2-1, with no clear D. Between the trimmed V and J ends, which lost 3 bases and 0 bases, there was a span of 21 bases. CDR3 size: 19 residues. Germline V gene data show CDR1 as MRHNA and CDR2 as SNTAGT. The CDR3 protein is CASSEPSGVGGCSYNEQFF. In nucleotides, the CDR3 is TGTGCCAGCAGTGAACCTAGTGGCGTCGGCGGATGCTCCTACAATGAGCAGTTCTTC.

The chain uses TRBV11-2 and TRBJ1-2; 12 nucleotides match TRBD1. The V segment lost 5 bases and the J segment 4 bases; nucleotides outside the gene matches: 5. There are 15 residues in the CDR3. Germline CDR1 is SGHAT and CDR2 is FQNNGV. In DNA form, the CDR3 reads TGTGCCAGCAGCACACCGGGACAGGGGGCCTATGGCTACACCTTC. It is translated as CASSTPGQGAYGYTF. Drawing the rest from reference TRBV11-2 and TRBJ1-2, the complete variable domain is EAGVAQSPRYKIIEKRQSVAFWCNPISGHATLYWYQQILGQGPKLLIQFQNNGVVDDSQLPKDRFSAERLKGVDSTLKIQPAKLEDSAVYLCASSTPGQGAYGYTFGSGTRLTVV.

Concerning this clone itself: Different DNA sequences within this sample yield the same CDR3. This chain joins TRBV19 and TRBJ2-7; 8 nucleotides agree with TRBD2. This CDR3 region has 15 residues. The V gene's germline CDR1 is LNHDA and CDR2 SQIVND (reference sequence). Unmatched junction bases numbered 4, after V lost 1 base and J lost 2 bases. CDR3 sequence reads: CASSIVTSGTYEQYF. The DNA of the CDR3 is TGTGCCAGTAGTATAGTTACTAGCGGTACCTACGAGCAGTACTTC.

The J gene is TRBJ2-6, the V gene TRBV27; D is possibly TRBD2 (6 bases). CDR1 MNHEY and CDR2 SMNVEV come from the germline V gene (reference sequence). The CDR3 spans 15 residues. Trimming left V 1 base short and J 2 bases short, with 6 bases between. The CDR3 nucleotides are TGTGCCAGCAGTTTATGGGGGGCTGGGGCCAACGTCCTGACTTTC. The encoded protein is CASSLWGAGANVLTF. Looking up the rest from reference TRBV27 and TRBJ2-6 gives the full variable domain: EAQVTQNPRYLITVTGKKLTVTCSQNMNHEYMSWYRQDPGLGLRQIYYSMNVEVTDKGDVPEGYKVSRKEKRNFPLILESPSPNQTSLYFCASSLWGAGANVLTFGAGSRLTVL.